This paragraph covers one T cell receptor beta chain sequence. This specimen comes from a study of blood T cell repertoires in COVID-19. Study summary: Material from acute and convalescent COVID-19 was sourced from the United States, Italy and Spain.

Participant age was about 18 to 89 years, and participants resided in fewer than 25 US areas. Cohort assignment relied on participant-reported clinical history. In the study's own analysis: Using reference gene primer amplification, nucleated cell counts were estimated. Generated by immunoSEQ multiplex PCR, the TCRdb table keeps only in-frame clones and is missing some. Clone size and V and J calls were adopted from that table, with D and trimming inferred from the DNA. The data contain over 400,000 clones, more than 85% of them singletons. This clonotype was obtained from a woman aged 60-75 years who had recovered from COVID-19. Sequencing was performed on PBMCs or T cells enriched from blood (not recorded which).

For the CDR3, the DNA is TGTGCCAGCAGTTACAGGAGCACTGGGGCCAACGTCCTGACTTTC. The encoded protein is CASSYRSTGANVLTF. The chain combines TRBV6-4 with TRBJ2-6, with a weak D call TRBD1 (5 bases). The V end was cut by 5 bases, the J end by 2 bases, with 10 bases between. CDR3 length: 15 amino acids. CDR1 MRHNA and CDR2 SNTAGT come from the germline V gene.